The 9 T cell receptor beta chains presented below share a single source sample, sequenced in a study of T-cell reconstitution after alpha-beta-depleted transplantation in children (dated by TCRdb to 2016 to 2017). Libraries were built with PCR. TCRdb names Illumina HiSeq 2500 as the instrument used. To normalize quantification of the TCRbeta repertoire, the TCR libraries were built with molecular barcoding that relied on unique molecular identifiers. The public reads were run again by TCRdb, first through fastp at Q25 and then through MiXCR, and only productive beta chains were kept. Identical CDR3 proteins give one entry, which carries the most common genes and DNA. Counted in this sample were nearly 350,000 distinct CDR3 sequences; 16% of them appeared once. The ten largest clones take up around 41% of the sample. The sample's treatment or condition label is to be understood as: allogeneic hematopoietic cell transplantation with graft depleted of TCRalphabeta T cells and CD19 B cells.

The sequencing here drew on PBMCs, mostly from graft donor cells, taken 360 days after TCRalphabeta/CD19-depleted stem cell transplant. These receptors all stem from a male patient aged 2-15 years who had a stem cell transplant for acute lymphoblastic leukemia, so the T cells may come from the graft donor.

The V gene is TRBV28, the J gene TRBJ1-4; 9 nucleotides align to TRBD1. Germline-derived CDR1 and CDR2 are MDHEN and SYDVKM. V shed 7 bases and J 6 bases; nucleotides not matched to a gene: 6. The CDR3 extends over 14 amino acids. The CDR3 reads CASTAWTGDEKLFF. The CDR3 region has the DNA TGTGCCAGCACCGCATGGACAGGGGATGAAAAACTGTTTTTT.

In this sample, this clonotype turned up a few times. V gene TRBV28 combines with J gene TRBJ2-4, with no clear D. The ends were cut back, 8 bases at V and 1 base at J, with 9 bases in the middle. CDR3 length: 13 amino acids. CDR1 is MDHEN, CDR2 SYDVKM, per germline. CDR3 nucleotide sequence: TGTGCCAGCTCGGCATTCGCCAAAAACATTCAGTACTTC. It specifies CASSAFAKNIQYF.

This rearrangement joins TRBV7-2 to TRBJ2-7, with 13 bases fitting TRBD2. The CDR3 runs 14 residues. The V gene end was trimmed by 5 bases and the J gene end by 6 bases; junction bases not matched to a gene: 4. CDR1 and CDR2 from the germline V gene are SGHTA and FQGNSA. CDR3 sequence reads: CASSRTSGRVEQYF. DNA for the CDR3: TGTGCCAGCAGCCGGACTAGCGGGAGAGTCGAGCAGTACTTC.

This chain connects TRBV27 to TRBJ2-7, with D perhaps TRBD2 (7 bases). This CDR3 spans 15 amino acids. The ends were cut back, 6 bases at V and 5 bases at J, with 20 bases in the middle. CDR1 is MNHEY, CDR2 SMNVEV, per germline (reference sequence). CDR3 nucleotides: TGTGCCAGCAGCCGGAGGGGGGGATATGGCGACGAGCAGTACTTC. This gives the protein CASSRRGGYGDEQYF.

This clonotype was counted ten times or more. The chain couples TRBV29-1 to TRBJ2-3; D is unresolved. V was shortened by 2 bases and J by 4 bases, with 4 bases between the two germline ends. Germline CDR1 and CDR2: SQVTM and ANQGSEA. CDR3 size: 11 residues. DNA of the CDR3: TGCAGCGTTGAAATTGCAGATACGCAGTATTTT. Translation: CSVEIADTQYF.

The J gene is TRBJ2-6, the V gene TRBV28, with a tentative D call TRBD1 (5 bases). CDR1 is MDHEN and CDR2 is SYDVKM in the germline V gene. Trimming took 5 bases from V and 4 from J, leaving 12 bases between them. The CDR3 is 15 residues long. CDR3 sequence (DNA): TGTGCCAGCAGTACTTGGGGCGCAGGGGCCAACGTCCTGACTTTC. This codes for CASSTWGAGANVLTF.

This clonotype was seen at least ten times. The chain has TRBV21-1 and TRBJ2-5. TRBV21-1 is noted as a pseudogene. This CDR3 is built from 18 residues. CDR3 bases: TGTGCCAGCAGCAAAGCGGCGGCACGAGATATCGGCCAAGAGACCCAGTACTTC. This translates into CASSKAAARDIGQETQYF.

This clonotype was observed at least ten times. The rearrangement uses TRBV7-8 and TRBJ1-5; D is unclear. The CDR3 consists of 15 residues. CDR1 is SGHVS and CDR2 is FQNEAQ in the germline V gene. V lost 1 base and J lost 0, with 7 bases in between. This chain's CDR3 is CASSLGRSSNQPQHF. DNA for the CDR3: TGTGCCAGCAGCTTAGGACGAAGTAGCAATCAGCCCCAGCATTTT.

A few counts support this clonotype. This sequence joins TRBV4-3 and TRBJ1-1; TRBD1 matches 7 bases. Germline assignment: CDR1 LGHNA and CDR2 YSLEER. This CDR3 contains 13 residues. Trimming cost V 1 base and J 6 bases; bases outside gene matches: 2. The CDR3 DNA follows: TGCGCCAGCAGCCAAGGACAGGGCGCTGAAGCTTTCTTT. Protein: CASSQGQGAEAFF.